The next 15 T cell receptor beta chains were all read from a single sample in a study of technical replicates of blood from a handful of donors. Libraries were prepared by immunoSEQ multiplex PCR; TCRdb keeps only in-frame clonotypes and omits some of them. The sample shows some 74,000 clones, 95% to 98% of them seen only once. The material sequenced was T cells isolated from PBMCs. These receptors were obtained from a human donor in good health.

V gene TRBV4-3 combines with J gene TRBJ2-6; D is undetermined. V was pared by 0 bases and J by 0 bases, with 12 bases between. The CDR3 totals 18 residues. CDR1 and CDR2 from the germline V gene are LGHNA and YSLEER. CDR3 sequence (DNA): TGCGCCAGCAGCCAAGATCTTTTTGAGATCTCTGGGGCCAACGTCCTGACTTTC. As protein: CASSQDLFEISGANVLTF.

J is TRBJ2-1 and V is TRBV5-1; TRBD2 agrees at 9 bases. Germline CDR1 is SGHRS and CDR2 is YFSETQ. V shed 4 bases, J shed 7 bases, and the junction held 9 bases outside the gene matches. The CDR3 extends over 15 amino acids. CDR3 nucleotides: TGCGCCAGCAGCGCGGCTAGCGGGGTATTGAATGAGCAGTTCTTC. Encoded protein: CASSAASGVLNEQFF.

V and J are TRBV19 and TRBJ2-7; 9 bases are a match to TRBD1. Germline V CDR1 and CDR2: LNHDA, SQIVND (reference sequence). V was pared by 5 bases and J by 4 bases, with 9 bases of the junction left unmatched. The CDR3 covers 15 residues. CDR3 amino acids: CASSASGTGFYEQYF. For the CDR3, the DNA is TGTGCCAGTAGTGCTTCCGGGACAGGGTTTTACGAGCAGTACTTC.

This clone was detected only once. This chain links TRBV6-6 with TRBJ2-7, with 9 bases fitting TRBD1. Germline V lookup: CDR1 MNHNY, CDR2 SVGAGI (reference sequence). The trim removed 1 base at V and 5 bases at J, leaving 6 bases unmatched. The CDR3 covers 15 residues. DNA for the CDR3: TGTGCCAGCAGTTACTTGGGACAGGGAATCAACGAGCAGTACTTC. Encoded protein: CASSYLGQGINEQYF.

This chain joins TRBV9 and TRBJ2-7; 11 positions agree with TRBD2. Germline values: CDR1 SGDLS, CDR2 YYNGEE. The CDR3 is 15 amino acids. Trimming cost V 5 bases and J 7 bases; bases outside gene matches: 11. This chain's CDR3 is CASSELAGGPEEQYF. DNA of the CDR3: TGTGCCAGCAGTGAATTAGCGGGAGGGCCGGAAGAGCAGTACTTC.

V is TRBV7-2 and J is TRBJ2-3, with 8 bases matching TRBD2. V trimming: 5 bases; J trimming: 8 bases; junction bases outside the gene matches: 12. The CDR3 totals 15 residues. Germline-derived CDR1 and CDR2 are SGHTA and FQGNSA. The CDR3 is CASSAPTLREGTQYF. In nucleotides, the CDR3 is TGTGCCAGCAGCGCGCCGACCCTCCGGGAGGGTACGCAGTATTTT.

V gene TRBV19 combines with J gene TRBJ2-7, with TRBD2 matching over 9 bases. This CDR3 is 17 amino acids long. The germline V gene encodes CDR1 LNHDA and CDR2 SQIVND (reference sequence). With 6 bases clipped from V and 0 bases from J, the junction kept 12 bases outside the gene matches. The CDR3 DNA sequence: TGTGCCAGTAGAGGACTAGCGCTTGGGTCCCCCTCCTACGAGCAGTACTTC. As protein: CASRGLALGSPSYEQYF.

The chain couples TRBV2 to TRBJ2-1; D perhaps matches TRBD1 (6 bases). This CDR3 is built from 15 residues. V shed 11 bases and J shed 5 bases, with 22 bases lying between them. Germline V gives CDR1 SNHLY, CDR2 FYNNEI. The CDR3 region is CASPSWDKGNNEQFF. The CDR3 DNA follows: TGTGCCTCGCCCTCCTGGGACAAGGGAAACAATGAGCAGTTCTTC.

This clone has a single count. Germline and junction disagree at one end, which may indicate a read error. This chain connects TRBV7-7 to TRBJ2-1, with 11 bases aligning to TRBD2. From germline, CDR1 is SSHAT and CDR2 FNYEAQ (reference sequence). The CDR3 consists of 16 residues. The CDR3 protein is CASSLVAGGPGGEQFF. CDR3 sequence (DNA): TGTGCTAGCAGCTTAGTAGCGGGAGGGCCGGGAGGAGAGCAGTTCTTC.

This clone came up a few times. The chain uses TRBV6-1 and TRBJ2-1; 11 nucleotides align to TRBD2. CDR1 is MNHNS and CDR2 is SASEGT in the germline V gene. This CDR3 spans 14 amino acids. Unmatched junction bases numbered 4, after V lost 4 bases and J lost 8 bases. The CDR3 here is CASSGLAGRHEQFF. The CDR3 DNA reads TGTGCCAGCAGTGGACTAGCGGGGAGGCATGAGCAGTTCTTC.

J is TRBJ1-4 and V is TRBV7-9; D is perhaps TRBD1 (5 bases). This CDR3 region has 14 residues. Trimming removed 7 bases at V and 5 bases at J, with 14 bases between. The germline gives CDR1 SEHNR, CDR2 FQNEAQ (reference sequence). CDR3 in amino acids: CASTLKGQNEKLFF. The CDR3 nucleotides are TGTGCCAGCACTCTTAAGGGGCAGAATGAAAAACTGTTTTTT.

The gene calls are TRBV5-1 and TRBJ1-4; unclear D gene. V lost 1 base to trimming and J lost 0 bases, with 16 bases between them. The CDR3 runs to 18 residues. CDR1 SGHRS and CDR2 YFSETQ come from the germline V gene. The CDR3 DNA reads as TGCGCCAGCAGCTTGACCCCCGCGGGTGGAGCAACTAATGAAAAACTGTTTTTT. It specifies CASSLTPAGGATNEKLFF.

This clone was picked up one time. The V gene is TRBV25-1, the J gene TRBJ1-1; 7 bases align to TRBD1. The CDR3 is 13 residues long. J was trimmed by 5 bases and V by 4 bases; bases with no gene match: 4. The V gene's germline CDR1 is MGHDK and CDR2 SYGVNS. The CDR3 DNA reads TGTGCCAGCAGTGTTACAGGGGCAACTGAAGCTTTCTTT. Translation gives CASSVTGATEAFF.

This clone was recorded once. The gene calls are TRBV30 and TRBJ2-7; tentatively, D is TRBD1 (6 bases). The CDR3 sequence is 12 residues long. Germline V CDR1 and CDR2: GTSNPN, SVGIG (reference sequence). Trimming removed 3 bases from V and 4 bases from J, with 10 bases in between. The CDR3 loop reads CAWSLRGYEQYF. The CDR3 nucleotides are TGTGCCTGGAGCCTCAGGGGTTACGAGCAGTACTTC.

This rearrangement joins TRBV7-3 to TRBJ1-1, with 10 bases lining up with TRBD1. Unmatched junction bases numbered 13, after V lost 5 bases and J lost 4 bases. Per the germline V gene, CDR1 is SGHTA and CDR2 is FQGTGA. The CDR3 is 17 residues long. CDR3 protein: CASSPTNRDRGSTEAFF. CDR3 sequence (DNA): TGTGCCAGCAGCCCAACCAACCGGGACAGGGGTTCCACTGAAGCTTTCTTT.